This T cell receptor beta chain was observed in a study of monozygotic twins with inflammatory bowel disease. The CDR3 length is 16 residues. From germline, CDR1 is MNHEY and CDR2 SVGAGI. Findings and caveats of the study: Ultimately, a single strong signal or clonotype associated with IBD was not supported. The inverse Simpson measure of TCRbeta diversity was lower in IBD patients than in healthy co-twins.

About this clonotype: Its matching antigen is unknown.

PCR of TCRalpha and TCRbeta cDNA was nested, with two rounds of 16 and 9 cycles. TCRdb re-called the 5' RACE reads and gives one entry per CDR3 protein, without DNA. The data show 200,000 to 250,000 distinct CDR3 sequences, and the top ten clones hold more than 7.5%. Input material: blood. The TCR comes from a human donor with ulcerative colitis or Crohn's disease, or a healthy co-twin of an affected twin (not recorded which). The J gene is TRBJ1-1, the V gene TRBV6-5; TCRdb gives TRBD1 as the D gene, but with no DNA this cannot be confirmed. The CDR3 sequence: CASSYRGLRENTEAFF.